The 21 T cell receptor beta chains below come from one sample, sequenced in a study of OX40 agonist ivuxolimab in advanced cancers. TCRdb's copy holds only in-frame clones and misses some; the assay was immunoSEQ multiplex PCR. Of about 130,000 clones detected, about nine tenths appear once; the ten largest clones hold 0.65% to 0.9%. The sample consisted of CD4+ or CD8+ T cells sorted from blood, taken in a trial of the OX40 agonist ivuxolimab. These receptors all stem from an adult with an advanced solid tumor such as melanoma, head and neck, liver or kidney cancer.

Notes on this clone: One end of the junction is discordant with germline, which a read error may explain. The chain uses TRBV19 and TRBJ2-7, with D possibly being TRBD2 (6 bases). Germline V lookup: CDR1 LNHDA, CDR2 SQIVND (reference sequence). CDR3 length equals 11 residues. This chain's CDR3 is CANSIGREQYF. In DNA form, the CDR3 reads TGTGCCAATAGTATAGGGAGGGAGCAGTACTTC.

The rearrangement uses TRBV4-1 and TRBJ2-5; no clear D. Germline CDR1 and CDR2: MGHRA and YSYEKL. With 4 bases removed from V and 3 bases from J, the gap between germline ends came to 3 bases. This CDR3 is 11 amino acids long. CDR3 nucleotides: TGCGCCAGCAGCCGCGAAGAGACCCAGTACTTC. This codes for CASSREETQYF.

The chain combines TRBV12-5 with TRBJ2-1, with D maybe TRBD1 (6 bases). CDR3 size: 12 residues. Germline CDR1 LGHNT, CDR2 FRNRAP. The germline V and J ends were trimmed by 10 bases and 10 bases, with 17 bases remaining between them. The DNA for the CDR3 is TGTGCTACCTATCCGTGGGGGCCGGAGCAGTTCTTC. Protein: CATYPWGPEQFF. Filled out from reference TRBV12-5 and TRBJ2-1, the complete variable domain reads DARVTQTPRHKVTEMGQEVTMRCQPILGHNTVFWYRQTMMQGLELLAYFRNRAPLDDSGMPKDRFSAEMPDATLATLKIQPSEPRDSAVYFCATYPWGPEQFFGPGTRLTVL.

The CDR3 coding sequence is TGTGCCAGCAGTTCAGGGACTTCAACTAATGAAAAACTGTTTTTT. Protein product: CASSSGTSTNEKLFF. This chain links TRBV28 with TRBJ1-4, with D tentatively TRBD1 (5 bases). With 4 bases removed from V and 0 bases from J, the gap between germline ends came to 9 bases. CDR3 length: 15 amino acids. Germline CDR1 is MDHEN and CDR2 is SYDVKM.

The chain carries TRBV11-2 and TRBJ2-7; D possibly corresponds to TRBD2 (5 bases). With 5 bases removed from V and 0 bases from J, the gap between germline ends came to 14 bases. The CDR3 has 15 residues. Germline CDR1 is SGHAT and CDR2 is FQNNGV. The CDR3 DNA follows: TGTGCCAGCAGCGCCCCGGGATCTCTCTCCTACGAGCAGTACTTC. This gives the protein CASSAPGSLSYEQYF.

The chain carries TRBV7-3 and TRBJ2-1; 11 bases map to TRBD2. Losses at the gene ends were 2 bases for V and 1 base for J; bases not matched to a gene: 10. CDR3 size: 19 residues. The germline V gene has CDR1 SGHTA and CDR2 FQGTGA. The CDR3 DNA sequence: TGTGCCAGCAGCTTACGACTAGCGGGAACAAGTAGGTCCTACAATGAGCAGTTCTTC. The encoded protein is CASSLRLAGTSRSYNEQFF.

This sequence joins TRBV11-1 and TRBJ1-1, with D possibly matching TRBD1 (5 bases). The CDR3 sequence is 14 residues long. The germline CDR1 and CDR2 sequences are SGHAT and FQDESV (reference sequence). V was trimmed by 2 bases and J by 4 bases, leaving 11 bases between them. The CDR3 DNA sequence: TGTGCCAGCAGCTTACAGGGAGGGACCACTGAAGCTTTCTTT. Protein: CASSLQGGTTEAFF.

This clone was observed once. The V gene is TRBV21-1, the J gene TRBJ2-2; the D call in the table, TRBD1, was not verified against the DNA. TRBV21-1 corresponds to a pseudogene. The length of the CDR3 is 18 residues. The CDR3 DNA sequence: TGTGCCAGCAGCAAAGCGGGCCAAGGCGTAAAGGGGACCGGGGAGCTGTTTTTT. Its translation: CASSKAGQGVKGTGELFF.

The CDR3 region is CASSFGMHTEAFF. The CDR3 nucleotides are TGTGCCAGCAGTTTTGGCATGCATACTGAAGCTTTCTTT. This chain uses TRBV27 with TRBJ1-1; no reliable D call. Germline V gives CDR1 MNHEY, CDR2 SMNVEV (reference sequence). The V end was cut by 3 bases, the J end by 5 bases, with 10 bases between. The CDR3 length is 13 residues.

On this clone itself: The junction differs from germline at one of its ends, possibly a read error. The rearrangement links TRBV7-2 to TRBJ2-2; 7 bases agree with TRBD1. The CDR3 consists of 15 residues. The germline CDR1 and CDR2 sequences are SGHTA and FQGNSA. CDR3 nucleotide sequence: TGTGCCAGCAGAACCGGGACAGAGAACTCCGGGGAGCTGTTTTTT. Its translation is CASRTGTENSGELFF.

The table lists this clone with a count of one. This chain connects TRBV5-1 to TRBJ1-1; D is undetermined. The V and J ends lost 4 bases and 5 bases respectively, with 12 bases between them. This CDR3 is 13 amino acids long. CDR1 SGHRS and CDR2 YFSETQ come from the germline V gene. The CDR3 sequence is CASSRDRGTEAFF. The CDR3 DNA follows: TGCGCCAGCAGCCGAGATCGGGGAACTGAAGCTTTCTTT.

The chain links TRBV5-4 to TRBJ2-5, with TRBD2 as a possible D gene (7 bases). CDR1 is SGHNT and CDR2 is YYREEE in the germline V gene (reference sequence). Trimming took 3 bases from V and 4 from J, leaving 16 bases between them. The CDR3 contains 15 residues. CDR3 in DNA: TGTGCCAGCAGCTCCCGGGGGGCGTTAAGAGAGACCCAGTACTTC. Amino acids: CASSSRGALRETQYF.

The rearrangement joins TRBV19 to TRBJ1-1, with D perhaps TRBD1 (5 bases). V was shortened by 6 bases and J by 0 bases, with 17 bases between the two germline ends. The CDR3 length is 16 residues. Per germline, CDR1 LNHDA and CDR2 SQIVND (reference sequence). CDR3 bases: TGTGCCAGTAGAAGGACGGGGGGTAATTTGAACACTGAAGCTTTCTTT. Translation: CASRRTGGNLNTEAFF.

This clone was counted a single time. The V and J genes are TRBV15 and TRBJ1-5, with D possibly matching TRBD1 (5 bases). CDR3 length: 15 amino acids. Looked up from germline, CDR1 is LNHNV and CDR2 is YYDKDF (reference sequence). Trimming removed 4 bases at V and 7 bases at J, with 17 bases between. The CDR3: CATSILRGAVQPQHF. The CDR3 region has the DNA TGTGCCACCAGCATCCTTAGAGGGGCGGTACAGCCCCAGCATTTT. Based on the CDR3 plus reference TRBV15 and TRBJ1-5, the full variable domain is DAMVIQNPRYQVTQFGKPVTLSCSQTLNHNVMYWYQQKSSQAPKLLFHYYDKDFNNEADTPDNFQSRRPNTSFCFLDIRSPGLGDTAMYLCATSILRGAVQPQHFGDGTRLSIL.

For this clone: The same CDR3 arises from other DNA sequences in this sample as well. This chain joins TRBV18 and TRBJ2-1; D might be TRBD2 (5 bases). Trimming left V 6 bases short and J 5 bases short, with 11 bases between. Per germline, CDR1 KGHSH and CDR2 LQKENI. CDR3 length equals 13 residues. DNA for the CDR3: TGTGCCAGCTCGCCGCCGGGGAACAATGAGCAGTTCTTC. Translating it yields CASSPPGNNEQFF. Based on the CDR3 plus reference TRBV18 and TRBJ2-1, the full variable domain is NAGVMQNPRHLVRRRGQEARLRCSPMKGHSHVYWYRQLPEEGLKFMVYLQKENIIDESGMPKERFSAEFPKEGPSILRIQQVVRGDSAAYFCASSPPGNNEQFFGPGTRLTVL.

The V and J genes are TRBV18 and TRBJ1-1; D is uncertain. V shed 3 bases and J shed 3 bases, with 8 bases lying between them. Germline V gives CDR1 KGHSH, CDR2 LQKENI. The CDR3 totals 13 residues. CDR3 sequence (DNA): TGTGCCAGCTCACCCGGGGTTCACACTGAAGCTTTCTTT. As protein: CASSPGVHTEAFF.

J is TRBJ2-7 and V is TRBV5-6; TRBD1 might be the D (6 bases). Germline assignment: CDR1 SGHDT and CDR2 YYEEEE. The V end was cut by 0 bases, the J end by 1 base, with 8 bases between. The CDR3 covers 14 residues. The CDR3 DNA reads TGTGCCAGCAGCTTGGACAGGGATTCCTACGAGCAGTACTTC. Its protein is CASSLDRDSYEQYF.

The V gene is TRBV28, the J gene TRBJ2-6; 9 bases fit TRBD1. After removal of 5 bases from V and 1 base from J, the junction contained 6 bases not matched to a gene. Germline V gene data show CDR1 as MDHEN and CDR2 as SYDVKM. This CDR3 is 17 amino acids long. The CDR3 region has the DNA TGTGCCAGCAGTGGGAGGGACAGGGCATCTGGGGCCAACGTCCTGACTTTC. Translated, it gives CASSGRDRASGANVLTF.

In nucleotides, the CDR3 is TGTGCCAGCAGCTCAAAAAGCGGGGGCTCCTACAATGAGCAGTTCTTC. This gives the protein CASSSKSGGSYNEQFF. The chain employs TRBV7-2 and TRBJ2-1, with TRBD2 matching 8 bases. Germline CDR1 reads SGHTA; CDR2 reads FQGNSA. This CDR3 is 16 amino acids long. V dropped 4 bases and J dropped 0; count of bases not matched to a gene: 5.

This clone was counted a single time. This rearrangement joins TRBV7-2 to TRBJ2-7; a weak D match, TRBD2 (5 bases). This CDR3 comprises 14 residues. Germline CDR1 reads SGHTA; CDR2 reads FQGNSA. V lost 3 bases and J 2 bases, leaving 11 bases between the germline ends. DNA for the CDR3: TGTGCCAGCAGCTTTCAAGACGGGACCTACGAGCAGTACTTC. It encodes CASSFQDGTYEQYF.

This chain connects TRBV25-1 to TRBJ2-2; 8 nucleotides agree with TRBD1. Germline-derived CDR1 and CDR2 are MGHDK and SYGVNS. CDR3 length: 15 residues. The trim removed 2 bases at V and 4 bases at J, leaving 3 bases unmatched. CDR3 loop: CASSEQGAGTGELFF. Written as DNA, the CDR3 is TGTGCCAGCAGTGAACAGGGGGCGGGCACCGGGGAGCTGTTTTTT.